Reported below is one T cell receptor beta chain. This sample was included in a study of blood T cell repertoires in COVID-19. At the level of the study: Samples taken during acute and convalescent COVID-19 were collected in the United States, Italy and Spain. PBMCs, B-cell-depleted T cells, or T cells were the source of the cDNA or gDNA that made up the material.

Germline V gene lookup returns CDR1 LNHDA and CDR2 SQIVND (reference sequence). The V and J ends lost 5 bases and 5 bases respectively, with 18 bases between them. The CDR3 loop spans 15 amino acids. In the original processing: By means of reference gene primer amplification, nucleated cell counts were estimated. Method: immunoSEQ multiplex PCR; TCRdb's copy keeps in-frame clones and lacks some. D and trimming come from the DNA, and the V and J calls and clone size come from that table. The data contain 150,000 to 200,000 clones, about 87% of them singletons. The rearrangement links TRBV19 to TRBJ2-5; possible D gene TRBD2, 6 bases. The source is a man between 60 and 75 years old with acute or convalescent COVID-19. The sequencing input was peripheral blood. This chain's CDR3 is CASSGQRSRGETQYF. The CDR3 nucleotides are TGTGCCAGTAGTGGGCAGCGTTCCCGGGGGGAGACCCAGTACTTC.